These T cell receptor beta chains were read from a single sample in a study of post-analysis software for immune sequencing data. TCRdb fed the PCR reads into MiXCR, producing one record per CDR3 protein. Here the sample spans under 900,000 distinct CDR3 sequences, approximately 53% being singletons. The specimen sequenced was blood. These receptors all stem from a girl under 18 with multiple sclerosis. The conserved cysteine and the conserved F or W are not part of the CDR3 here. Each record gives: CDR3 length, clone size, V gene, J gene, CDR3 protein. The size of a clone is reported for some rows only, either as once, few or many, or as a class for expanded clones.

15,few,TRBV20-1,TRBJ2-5,SARDGEGTGYQETQY
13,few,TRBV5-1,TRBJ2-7,ASSLEGQGAYEQY
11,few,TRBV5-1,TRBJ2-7,ASTLGQVGEQY
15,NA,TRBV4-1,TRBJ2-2,ASSQDPVPASTGELF
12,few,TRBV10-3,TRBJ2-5,AISESGAQETQY
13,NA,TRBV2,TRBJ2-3,ASSESLPSGVSQY
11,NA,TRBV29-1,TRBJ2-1,SGDRVGYNEQF
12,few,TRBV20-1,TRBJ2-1,SARGPGVINEQF
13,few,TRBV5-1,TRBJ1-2,ASSRGQGNNYGYT
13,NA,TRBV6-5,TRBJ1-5,ASSSGEGRAHPQH